Listed here are 27 T cell receptor beta chains from one sample, sequenced in a study of blood T cell repertoires in COVID-19. The protocol was immunoSEQ multiplex PCR, while the TCRdb copy is restricted to in-frame clones and leaves out a portion. The table has roughly 250,000 clones, about nine tenths seen once. The sequenced sample consisted of PBMCs or T cells enriched from blood (not recorded which). Source of these receptors: a woman aged 40-49 years with acute COVID-19.

The V and J genes are TRBV6-2 or TRBV6-3 and TRBJ2-1, with 10 bases matching TRBD1. J lost 0 bases, V lost 6 bases, and 5 bases had no gene match. The CDR3 loop spans 16 amino acids. CDR1 and CDR2 from the germline V gene are MNHEY and SVGEGT. CDR3 region: CASSNGDRGSYNEQFF. The CDR3 DNA reads TGTGCCAGCAGCAACGGGGACAGGGGCTCCTACAATGAGCAGTTCTTC.

V gene TRBV7-9 combines with J gene TRBJ2-1, with 8 bases lining up with TRBD1. J was trimmed by 12 bases and V by 1 base; bases with no gene match: 8. CDR3 length: 14 residues. Germline loops: CDR1 SEHNR, CDR2 FQNEAQ (reference sequence). The DNA of the CDR3 is TGTGCCAGCAGCTTAGGGGACAGGAGGTACCTGCAGTTCTTC. This sequence encodes CASSLGDRRYLQFF.

The chain recombines TRBV4-1 with TRBJ2-1; D call uncertain. The germline V gene encodes CDR1 MGHRA and CDR2 YSYEKL. CDR3 length: 11 residues. Trimming took off 5 bases at V and 6 bases at J, with 5 bases between the two ends. The CDR3 here is CASSAGNEQFF. The CDR3 region has the DNA TGCGCCAGCAGCGCCGGCAATGAGCAGTTCTTC.

The rearrangement links TRBV29-1 to TRBJ2-1; weak D call: TRBD2 (5 bases). The CDR3 spans 15 residues. Trimming pared 1 base from V and 1 base from J, leaving 11 bases between. CDR1 is SQVTM and CDR2 is ANQGSEA in the germline V gene. CDR3 coding DNA: TGCAGCGTTGAAGTCGGGATGCTATCCTACAATGAGCAGTTCTTC. This sequence encodes CSVEVGMLSYNEQFF.

The chain has TRBV4-1 and TRBJ2-7; D call uncertain. The germline CDR1 and CDR2 sequences are MGHRA and YSYEKL. This CDR3 comprises 15 residues. V lost 3 bases to trimming and J lost 7 bases, with 19 bases between them. CDR3 nucleotides: TGCGCCAGCAGCCAGGCCCCTCGGGTAGGAAGGGAGCAGTACTTC. It yields the protein CASSQAPRVGREQYF.

This chain's CDR3 is CASGRQIQETQYF. CDR3 bases: TGTGCCAGCGGCCGACAGATTCAAGAGACCCAGTACTTC. J is TRBJ2-5 and V is TRBV7-2; weak D call: TRBD1 (5 bases). Germline CDR1 and CDR2: SGHTA and FQGNSA. The length of the CDR3 is 13 residues. V shed 8 bases and J shed 2 bases, with 12 bases lying between them.

The chain combines TRBV5-6 with TRBJ2-7; the match to TRBD1 covers 7 bases. V was pared by 3 bases and J by 6 bases, with 9 bases of the junction left unmatched. The CDR3 covers 14 residues. Germline V lookup: CDR1 SGHDT, CDR2 YYEEEE. The CDR3: CASSSPMTGREQYF. CDR3 bases: TGTGCCAGCAGCTCCCCGATGACAGGGCGCGAGCAGTACTTC.

The rearrangement links TRBV2 to TRBJ1-3, with D unclear. V lost 4 bases to trimming and J lost 8 bases, with 12 bases between them. Germline values: CDR1 SNHLY, CDR2 FYNNEI. The CDR3 loop spans 13 amino acids. CDR3 nucleotide sequence: TGTGCCAGCAGTGGAAACGAGGGTGACACCATATATTTT. It yields the protein CASSGNEGDTIYF. Looking up the rest from reference TRBV2 and TRBJ1-3 gives the full variable domain: EPEVTQTPSHQVTQMGQEVILRCVPISNHLYFYWYRQILGQKVEFLVSFYNNEISEKSEIFDDQFSVERPDGSNFTLKIRSTKLEDSAMYFCASSGNEGDTIYFGEGSWLTVV.

The V and J genes are TRBV7-9 and TRBJ1-2; D remains unclear. Germline CDR1 and CDR2: SEHNR and FQNEAQ (reference sequence). V lost 5 bases and J lost 3, with 16 bases in between. The CDR3 extends over 15 amino acids. CDR3 nucleotides: TGTGCCAGCAGCCCAAGACAAACCTACTACTATGGCTACACCTTC. Residues: CASSPRQTYYYGYTF.

The sample holds a few counts of this clone. The rearrangement joins TRBV15 to TRBJ1-6; 7 bases are shared with TRBD1. Looked up from germline, CDR1 is LNHNV and CDR2 is YYDKDF (reference sequence). This CDR3 has 15 residues. V was clipped by 1 base and J by 6 bases; unmatched bases: 3. CDR3 loop: CATSRVGDSNSPLHF. Here the CDR3 DNA reads TGTGCCACCAGCAGAGTTGGGGACAGTAATTCACCCCTCCACTTT.

This clone came up once. The V gene is TRBV11-3, the J gene TRBJ2-7, with TRBD2 matching over 8 bases. After removal of 3 bases from V and 4 bases from J, the junction contained 14 bases not matched to a gene. The CDR3 runs 17 residues. Per germline, CDR1 SGHNT and CDR2 YENEEA. CDR3 sequence: CASSLRPILAVHYEQYF. The DNA of the CDR3 is TGTGCCAGCAGCTTGAGGCCTATACTAGCGGTACATTACGAGCAGTACTTC.

The chain combines TRBV19 with TRBJ2-3; 10 bases agree with TRBD2. The junction had 9 bases not matched to a gene; V was cut back by 3 bases and J by 6 bases. From germline, CDR1 is LNHDA and CDR2 SQIVND (reference sequence). CDR3 length: 16 residues. For the CDR3, the DNA is TGTGCCAGTAGTATTCTCTCCAGCGGGGGGGCGGATACGCAGTATTTT. Amino acids: CASSILSSGGADTQYF.

V usage is TRBV2 and J usage is TRBJ2-1; 10 nucleotides match TRBD1. Trimming took 6 bases from V and 7 from J; bases not matched to a gene: 3. The CDR3 runs to 13 residues. Germline V gives CDR1 SNHLY, CDR2 FYNNEI. CDR3 in amino acids: CASSRDRGNEQFF. The CDR3 nucleotides read TGTGCCAGCAGCCGGGACAGGGGTAATGAGCAGTTCTTC. The variable domain in full, completed from reference TRBV2 and TRBJ2-1, reads EPEVTQTPSHQVTQMGQEVILRCVPISNHLYFYWYRQILGQKVEFLVSFYNNEISEKSEIFDDQFSVERPDGSNFTLKIRSTKLEDSAMYFCASSRDRGNEQFFGPGTRLTVL.

The chain joins TRBV19 to TRBJ2-3; D is unclear. This CDR3 region has 13 residues. Germline V gives CDR1 LNHDA, CDR2 SQIVND (reference sequence). V was pared by 7 bases and J by 0 bases, with 8 bases between. CDR3 in amino acids: CASNRASTDTQYF. CDR3 coding DNA: TGTGCCAGTAATCGAGCTAGCACAGATACGCAGTATTTT.

Only one count was recorded for this clone. V gene TRBV2 combines with J gene TRBJ2-3; the match to TRBD1 covers 9 bases. The V gene end was trimmed by 8 bases and the J gene end by 3 bases; junction bases not matched to a gene: 6. Germline CDR1 reads SNHLY; CDR2 reads FYNNEI. The CDR3 runs to 14 residues. In DNA, the CDR3 is TGTGCCAGCCGGCGGGACAGGGTAACAGATACGCAGTATTTT. This sequence encodes CASRRDRVTDTQYF.

The rearrangement uses TRBV30 and TRBJ2-3; 7 bases map to TRBD2. Looked up from germline, CDR1 is GTSNPN and CDR2 is SVGIG (reference sequence). This CDR3 comprises 13 residues. The trim removed 1 base at V and 5 bases at J, leaving 3 bases unmatched. Here the CDR3 reads CAWSELAQDTQYF. In nucleotides, the CDR3 is TGTGCCTGGAGTGAACTAGCGCAAGATACGCAGTATTTT.

The V call is TRBV29-1, the J call TRBJ2-2; D not certain. Germline CDR1 reads SQVTM; CDR2 reads ANQGSEA. The germline V and J ends were trimmed by 5 bases and 7 bases, with 8 bases remaining between them. CDR3 length equals 11 residues. This CDR3 is CSVRVGGELFF. In nucleotides, the CDR3 is TGCAGCGTTCGGGTGGGCGGGGAGCTGTTTTTT.

The chain couples TRBV5-6 to TRBJ2-5, with D perhaps matching TRBD2 (6 bases). Trimming took off 1 base at V and 1 base at J, with 14 bases between the two ends. The CDR3 runs to 16 residues. Germline V gene lookup returns CDR1 SGHDT and CDR2 YYEEEE. CDR3 in DNA: TGTGCCAGCAGCTTGAACTGGGGGGAGGTCCAAGAGACCCAGTACTTC. Protein product: CASSLNWGEVQETQYF.

J is TRBJ2-5 and V is TRBV24-1; 7 nucleotides align to TRBD2. The CDR3 is 15 residues long. Germline CDR1 is KGHDR and CDR2 is SFDVKD. V gave up 9 bases and J gave up 4 bases; unmatched junction bases: 13. The CDR3 spells CATSGGGFAGETQYF. CDR3 DNA: TGTGCCACCTCTGGGGGGGGGTTTGCGGGAGAGACCCAGTACTTC.

The V and J genes are TRBV28 and TRBJ1-1, with unresolved D. The CDR3 contains 10 residues. V was pared by 11 bases and J by 6 bases, with 10 bases between. Germline assignment: CDR1 MDHEN and CDR2 SYDVKM. CDR3 coding DNA: TGTGCCTGCGGCGGGGCTGAAGCTTTCTTT. The encoded protein is CACGGAEAFF.

This clone is a singleton in its sample. The gene calls are TRBV5-1 and TRBJ1-2; a weak D match, TRBD1 (5 bases). CDR1 is SGHRS and CDR2 is YFSETQ in the germline V gene. Trimming cost V 0 bases and J 6 bases, with 18 bases left between them. This CDR3 comprises 16 residues. CDR3: CASSLVGAEGRHGYTF. The CDR3 DNA reads TGCGCCAGCAGCTTGGTAGGGGCGGAGGGTCGACATGGCTACACCTTC.

The V call is TRBV19, the J call TRBJ2-7, with D possibly TRBD1 on 6 matching bases. The CDR3 is 16 amino acids. V lost 2 bases and J lost 3, with 17 bases in between. Germline V gene data show CDR1 as LNHDA and CDR2 as SQIVND (reference sequence). CDR3 in DNA: TGTGCCAGTAGTATACTGAAGGGCAGGGGAAACTACGAGCAGTACTTC. This encodes CASSILKGRGNYEQYF. Using reference TRBV19 and TRBJ2-7 for the parts outside the CDR3, the full variable domain is DGGITQSPKYLFRKEGQNVTLSCEQNLNHDAMYWYRQDPGQGLRLIYYSQIVNDFQKGDIAEGYSVSREKKESFPLTVTSAQKNPTAFYLCASSILKGRGNYEQYFGPGTRLTVT.

V gene TRBV4-3 combines with J gene TRBJ1-4; 8 bases are shared with TRBD1. V shed 0 bases and J 13 bases; nucleotides not matched to a gene: 13. Germline V gene data show CDR1 as LGHNA and CDR2 as YSLEER. The CDR3 is made up of 16 amino acids. The DNA for the CDR3 is TGCGCCAGCAGCCAAGATGCCCCAGGGGGCCACGGGAGACTGTTTTTT. It codes for CASSQDAPGGHGRLFF.

The chain recombines TRBV6-5 with TRBJ1-1, with 11 bases lining up with TRBD1. J lost 5 bases, V lost 1 base, and 6 bases had no gene match. The CDR3 contains 16 residues. The germline gives CDR1 MNHEY, CDR2 SVGAGI. CDR3 DNA: TGTGCCAGCAGTTACTGGGGACAGGGGGAGAGAACTGAAGCTTTCTTT. Encoded protein: CASSYWGQGERTEAFF.

The chain recombines TRBV7-9 with TRBJ1-1, with a tentative D call TRBD1 (6 bases). Germline CDR1 and CDR2: SEHNR and FQNEAQ (reference sequence). The V gene lost 5 bases and the J gene lost 0 bases, with 13 bases spanning the gap. This CDR3 has 15 residues. The CDR3 nucleotides are TGTGCCAGCAGCATGTCAGGGGACCTGAACACTGAAGCTTTCTTT. Translating it yields CASSMSGDLNTEAFF.

The CDR3 is CAWSAIDRASGNTIYF. The CDR3 bases are TGTGCCTGGAGTGCCATTGACAGGGCCTCTGGAAACACCATATATTTT. The genes are TRBV30 and TRBJ1-3; the match to TRBD1 covers 7 bases. This CDR3 spans 16 amino acids. Trimming cost V 1 base and J 0 bases; bases outside gene matches: 6. Germline V gene data show CDR1 as GTSNPN and CDR2 as SVGIG (reference sequence).

This clone was detected only a few times. The junction departs from germline at one end; a sequencing error may be responsible. The chain joins TRBV19 to TRBJ1-2, with D perhaps matching TRBD1 (6 bases). The length of the CDR3 is 13 residues. The germline V gene encodes CDR1 LNHDA and CDR2 SQIVND (reference sequence). The CDR3 loop reads CASSIRDGQGFAF. The DNA of the CDR3 is TGTGCCAGTAGTATAAGGGACGGGCAGGGGTTCGCCTTC.